This note documents a single TCR beta chain sequence. Clones were sequenced by immunoSEQ multiplex PCR, and TCRdb holds only the in-frame ones, with some missing. The sample yields roughly 49,000 clones, about 91% seen once. These data are taken from a study of blood T cell repertoires in COVID-19. Across the study: Acute-phase and convalescent COVID-19 samples originated in the United States, Italy and Spain. Nucleic acid was either cDNA or gDNA, and it came from T cells, B-cell-depleted T cells, or PBMCs.

With 3 bases clipped from V and 5 bases from J, the junction kept 10 bases outside the gene matches. The CDR3 spans 17 residues. In germline, CDR1 is SGHTA, CDR2 FQGNSA. This sequence joins TRBV7-2 and TRBJ1-6, with 7 positions matching TRBD1. The sample consisted of peripheral blood. This clonotype was sampled from a man between 60 and 75 years old with active COVID-19. CDR3 in DNA: TGTGCCAGCAGCTTGTTCGGGACAGTCTTCGATAATTCACCCCTCCACTTT. Translated, it gives CASSLFGTVFDNSPLHF.